One sample yielded the 27 T cell receptor beta chains listed below, sequenced in a study of vaccination effects on CD4 cells after COVID-19. After expansion with viral peptide pools in the ViraFEST assay, antigen-specific CD4+ T cells were sequenced. Culture proceeded for under twelve days, and CD4+ T cells were then isolated. The study found no prior SARS-CoV-2 infection in the vaccine recipients, who tested negative for nucleocapsid antibodies. Their antigens are not known. This table comes from immunoSEQ multiplex PCR, and its TCRdb copy is limited to in-frame clones, with some not included. The sample holds some 69,000 clones, approximately 76% seen once. Sequenced material: CD4+ T cells from PBMCs cultured with HCoV-NL63 spike peptides, taken before COVID-19 vaccination. All receptors derive from a human donor who received a COVID-19 vaccine.

The chain combines TRBV7-7 with TRBJ2-3; weak D call: TRBD2 (6 bases). With 1 base removed from V and 0 bases from J, the gap between germline ends came to 11 bases. From germline, CDR1 is SSHAT and CDR2 FNYEAQ (reference sequence). This CDR3 spans 16 amino acids. For the CDR3, the DNA is TGTGCCAGCAGCTTAGGGGCGGGGACTAGCACAGATACGCAGTATTTT. This codes for CASSLGAGTSTDTQYF.

The rearrangement joins TRBV7-9 to TRBJ1-6, with 9 bases lining up with TRBD1. V was pared by 0 bases and J by 15 bases, with 6 bases of the junction left unmatched. From germline, CDR1 is SEHNR and CDR2 FQNEAQ (reference sequence). The CDR3 runs 14 residues. This CDR3 reads CASSLAGTGPNLHF. Here the CDR3 DNA reads TGTGCCAGCAGCTTAGCTGGGACAGGGCCTAACCTCCACTTT.

This sequence joins TRBV18 and TRBJ2-3; D not resolved. Per the germline V gene, CDR1 is KGHSH and CDR2 is LQKENI. Trimming removed 0 bases at V and 4 bases at J, with 11 bases between. This CDR3 has 15 amino acids. CDR3 sequence (DNA): TGTGCCAGCTCACCACCGCGACACGGAGCAGATACGCAGTATTTT. Protein: CASSPPRHGADTQYF.

This clone was detected only a few times. The V gene is TRBV5-8, the J gene TRBJ2-1; TRBD1 matches at 7 bases. The germline gives CDR1 SGHTS, CDR2 YDEGEE. This CDR3 has 15 residues. The J segment lost 6 bases and the V segment lost 4 bases, leaving 10 bases of the junction unmatched. CDR3: CASSRQGFFSNEQFF. For the CDR3, the DNA is TGTGCCAGCAGCCGACAGGGTTTTTTTAGCAATGAGCAGTTCTTC.

The chain combines TRBV19 with TRBJ1-1; a possible D gene is TRBD1 (6 bases). V lost 9 bases and J lost 0, with 20 bases in between. Germline V lookup: CDR1 LNHDA, CDR2 SQIVND (reference sequence). The CDR3 length is 16 residues. The CDR3 spells CARAHSGGPVNTEAFF. CDR3 nucleotides: TGTGCCAGAGCTCATTCCGGGGGGCCAGTGAACACTGAAGCTTTCTTT.

The V call is TRBV27, the J call TRBJ2-6, with D perhaps TRBD1 or TRBD2 (5 bases each). Trimming stripped 5 bases from V and 3 bases from J, with 14 bases between. CDR3 length: 16 amino acids. Germline loops: CDR1 MNHEY, CDR2 SMNVEV (reference sequence). CDR3 loop: CASSRLPGSGANVLTF. CDR3 coding DNA: TGTGCCAGCAGTCGACTCCCAGGGAGTGGGGCCAACGTCCTGACTTTC.

This clone came up once. V and J are TRBV3-1 (or the pseudogene TRBV3-2) and TRBJ2-5; D may be TRBD2 (7 bases). CDR3 length equals 13 residues. Per the germline V gene, CDR1 is LGHDT and CDR2 is YNNKEL (reference sequence). With 4 bases removed from V and 10 bases from J, the gap between germline ends came to 16 bases. CDR3 residues: CASSPRERGGQYF. The CDR3 region has the DNA TGTGCCAGCAGCCCCCGGGAGAGGGGGGGCCAGTACTTC.

The V gene is TRBV6-1, the J gene TRBJ2-7, with 8 bases that match TRBD2. This CDR3 spans 15 amino acids. V was clipped by 1 base and J by 4 bases; unmatched bases: 6. Per germline, CDR1 MNHNS and CDR2 SASEGT. CDR3 protein: CASSEDVIAGYEQYV. The CDR3 DNA reads as TGTGCCAGCAGTGAAGATGTAATAGCGGGGTACGAGCAGTACGTC.

This clone was recorded only once. The rearrangement uses TRBV6-5 and TRBJ1-2; the D gene is possibly TRBD1 (5 bases). The CDR3 has 12 residues. Germline lookup yields CDR1 MNHEY and CDR2 SVGAGI. V was trimmed by 7 bases and J by 9 bases, leaving 15 bases between them. Here the CDR3 reads CASTSGQESYTF. CDR3 bases: TGTGCCAGCACCTCGGGGCAGGAAAGCTACACCTTC.

This rearrangement joins TRBV6-1 to TRBJ2-5; D might be TRBD1 (6 bases). V lost 2 bases, J lost 1 base, and 11 bases lay in between. This CDR3 spans 15 amino acids. Germline CDR1 MNHNS, CDR2 SASEGT. The CDR3 region is CASSERTAVQETQYF. CDR3 bases: TGTGCCAGCAGTGAAAGGACAGCGGTCCAAGAGACCCAGTACTTC.

The chain combines TRBV9 with TRBJ1-5, with D unresolved. The CDR3 is 13 amino acids. The ends were cut back, 3 bases at V and 6 bases at J, with 10 bases in the middle. CDR1 is SGDLS and CDR2 is YYNGEE in the germline V gene. The CDR3 DNA reads TGTGCCAGCAGCGCGGACTTACGTCAGCCCCAGCATTTT. Protein sequence: CASSADLRQPQHF.

The V and J genes are TRBV29-1 and TRBJ1-2; 7 positions agree with TRBD1. Looked up from germline, CDR1 is SQVTM and CDR2 is ANQGSEA. CDR3 length: 11 residues. J was trimmed by 4 bases and V by 7 bases; bases with no gene match: 3. CDR3 protein: CSAGDSYGYTF. CDR3 coding DNA: TGCAGCGCAGGGGACAGCTATGGCTACACCTTC.

The chain employs TRBV29-1 and TRBJ1-4, with TRBD1 matching over 7 bases. Trimming at V came to 5 bases and at J to 4 bases, leaving 10 bases not matched to a gene. In germline, CDR1 is SQVTM, CDR2 ANQGSEA. This CDR3 spans 15 amino acids. This CDR3 reads CSVSDRAAFNEKLFF. Here the CDR3 DNA reads TGCAGCGTTTCCGACAGGGCGGCATTTAATGAAAAACTGTTTTTT.

The V call is TRBV7-2, the J call TRBJ1-5; D remains ambiguous. Germline CDR1 reads SGHTA; CDR2 reads FQGNSA. V gave up 5 bases and J gave up 9 bases, with 14 bases separating them. The CDR3 is 13 amino acids. In DNA form, the CDR3 reads TGTGCCAGCAGCCCGCCAAACTACGGGCCCCAGCATTTT. It specifies CASSPPNYGPQHF.

This chain joins TRBV4-1 and TRBJ2-2, with 15 bases fitting TRBD2. V shed 2 bases, J shed 1 base, and the junction held 5 bases outside the gene matches. In germline, CDR1 is MGHRA, CDR2 YSYEKL. The CDR3 runs 19 residues. The CDR3 nucleotides are TGCGCCAGCAGCCAAAATTTGGGACTAGCGGGGGGGAACACCGGGGAGCTGTTTTTT. Encoded protein: CASSQNLGLAGGNTGELFF.

A few counts support this clone. V gene TRBV5-1 combines with J gene TRBJ2-2, with 15 bases aligning to TRBD2. The junction had 4 bases not matched to a gene; V was cut back by 1 base and J by 6 bases. The germline gives CDR1 SGHRS, CDR2 YFSETQ. The length of the CDR3 is 17 residues. As DNA, the CDR3 is TGCGCCAGCAGCTTGAGGACTAGCGGGGGGGCCTCCGGGGAGCTGTTTTTT. This gives the protein CASSLRTSGGASGELFF.

The gene calls are TRBV9 and TRBJ2-5, with 12 bases fitting TRBD2. The V gene end was trimmed by 0 bases and the J gene end by 4 bases; junction bases not matched to a gene: 4. This CDR3 spans 16 amino acids. Germline V gives CDR1 SGDLS, CDR2 YYNGEE. CDR3 DNA sequence: TGTGCCAGCAGCGTAGTGGCTAGCGGGGGGGCAGAGACCCAGTACTTC. This encodes CASSVVASGGAETQYF.

The sample holds one count of this clone. J is TRBJ2-5 and V is TRBV5-1; 7 bases agree with TRBD2. Per the germline V gene, CDR1 is SGHRS and CDR2 is YFSETQ. V trimming: 0 bases; J trimming: 5 bases; junction bases outside the gene matches: 4. The CDR3 loop spans 14 amino acids. In DNA form, the CDR3 reads TGCGCCAGCAGCTTGGTGGCGGGGGACGAGACCCAGTACTTC. Amino acids: CASSLVAGDETQYF.

V usage is TRBV6-5 and J usage is TRBJ1-2; D is possibly TRBD1 (6 bases). Trimming removed 8 bases from V and 4 bases from J, with 17 bases in between. The CDR3 spans 14 residues. Germline V lookup: CDR1 MNHEY, CDR2 SVGAGI. In DNA form, the CDR3 reads TGTGCCAGCGGTAGGGGGGACCAGAGCTATGGCTACACCTTC. This codes for CASGRGDQSYGYTF.

This clone has just a few counts. The rearrangement links TRBV2 to TRBJ1-4; D remains ambiguous. The CDR3 loop spans 11 amino acids. Between the trimmed V and J ends, which lost 4 bases and 12 bases, there was a span of 9 bases. Germline loops: CDR1 SNHLY, CDR2 FYNNEI. CDR3 residues: CASSALRELFF. The CDR3 nucleotides read TGTGCCAGCAGTGCGCTTAGGGAACTGTTTTTT.

The V call is TRBV11-2, the J call TRBJ2-5; possible D gene TRBD1, 6 bases. The germline V gene encodes CDR1 SGHAT and CDR2 FQNNGV. The CDR3 length is 12 residues. V lost 5 bases to trimming and J lost 5 bases, with 9 bases between them. The CDR3 sequence is CASSPQGETQYF. DNA for the CDR3: TGTGCCAGCAGCCCACAGGGTGAGACCCAGTACTTC.

This clone was counted between two and nine times. The chain joins TRBV7-2 to TRBJ2-1; TRBD2 matches at 11 bases. CDR3 length: 16 residues. Germline V gene sequence: CDR1 SGHTA, CDR2 FQGNSA. The V and J ends lost 5 bases and 10 bases, in that order; junction bases with no gene match: 13. CDR3 coding DNA: TGTGCCAGCAGCAAAGATAGCGGGGGGGCCTTCTTGGAGCAGTTCTTC. It yields the protein CASSKDSGGAFLEQFF. The full variable domain, with the rest looked up from reference TRBV7-2 and TRBJ2-1, is GAGVSQSPSNKVTEKGKDVELRCDPISGHTALYWYRQSLGQGLEFLIYFQGNSAPDKSGLPSDRFSAERTGGSVSTLTIQRTQQEDSAVYLCASSKDSGGAFLEQFFGPGTRLTVL.

This chain uses TRBV6-5 with TRBJ1-2, with D unresolved. V lost 0 bases, J lost 8 bases, and 19 bases lay in between. CDR3 length equals 16 residues. Germline CDR1 is MNHEY and CDR2 is SVGAGI. CDR3 bases: TGTGCCAGCAGTTACTCGATTGTTGGTGGAATCGGCGGCTACACCTTC. Translated: CASSYSIVGGIGGYTF.

V gene TRBV6-2 or TRBV6-3 combines with J gene TRBJ2-5; possible D gene TRBD2, 5 bases. CDR1 and CDR2 from the germline V gene are MNHEY and SVGEGT. Deletions cut 4 bases from V and 3 bases from J, with 12 bases between. The CDR3 spans 14 residues. The CDR3, as DNA: TGTGCCAGCAGTTTGGACTGGGGTAAAGAGACCCAGTACTTC. Its translation is CASSLDWGKETQYF.

This chain connects TRBV21-1 to TRBJ2-1; TRBD1 reflects the table's D call only, with no check against the DNA. TRBV21-1 is flagged as a pseudogene. The CDR3 has 19 residues. CDR3 nucleotide sequence: TGTGCCAGCATTACTAGGCCCGGTGCCGGACAGGGAAACTACAATGAGCAGTTCTTC. This encodes CASITRPGAGQGNYNEQFF.

This chain uses TRBV7-6 with TRBJ1-1, with 7 bases lining up with TRBD1. Germline V gene data show CDR1 as SGHVS and CDR2 as FNYEAQ. The junction had 6 bases not matched to a gene; V was cut back by 4 bases and J by 10 bases. The length of the CDR3 is 12 residues. CDR3 in amino acids: CASSSDRVTAFF. CDR3 coding DNA: TGTGCCAGCAGCTCCGACAGGGTAACAGCTTTCTTT.

The chain has TRBV5-1 and TRBJ2-5; D is possibly TRBD2 (6 bases). This CDR3 is built from 16 residues. The germline V and J ends were trimmed by 0 bases and 7 bases, with 19 bases remaining between them. CDR1 is SGHRS and CDR2 is YFSETQ in the germline V gene. Written as DNA, the CDR3 is TGCGCCAGCAGCTTGGTCGGGGGAACGTACGCCTCGACCCAGTACTTC. Protein sequence: CASSLVGGTYASTQYF.